This T cell receptor beta chain was recorded in a study of cytomegalovirus exposure and HLA in healthy donors. Findings and limits, study-wide: In a later analysis, around 18,000 TCR beta sequences were associated with HLA alleles at 0.05 false discovery rate. What a later analysis reportedly showed was that an Asian-associated ancestry cluster had fewer N-insertions than the approximately 720-donor mean.

PCR primers comprised 60 Vbeta and 13 Jbeta primers. Method: immunoSEQ multiplex PCR; TCRdb's copy keeps in-frame clones and lacks some. The sample holds fewer than 200,000 clones, roughly 12% seen once. The CDR3 is 18 residues long. The V segment lost 1 base and the J segment 2 bases; nucleotides outside the gene matches: 6. Germline V lookup: CDR1 SEHNR, CDR2 FQNEAQ (reference sequence). This clone was counted a few times. Antigen: not known. The origin of this receptor is a man aged 50 to 59 in good health and CMV-seropositive. Sample: PBMCs. The chain has TRBV7-9 and TRBJ1-5, with 12 bases identical to TRBD1. CDR3 residues: CASSLVGTGGAGNQPQHF. The CDR3 DNA follows: TGTGCCAGCAGCTTAGTCGGGACAGGGGGCGCGGGCAATCAGCCCCAGCATTTT.